The 27 T cell receptor beta chains in this list originate from one sample, sequenced in a study of CD8 T cells in Susac syndrome. Reverse transcription of about 0.5 to 1 ug RNA was performed with random hexamers. Via MiXCR, TCRdb re-called the immunoSEQ multiplex PCR reads, giving one row per CDR3 protein. The table records 180,000 or so distinct CDR3 sequences, 85% to 95% of them present only once. The sequenced material came from CD4+ T cells from PBMCs. All receptors come from a human donor in good health.

J is TRBJ2-7 and V is TRBV20-1, with 8 positions matching TRBD2. The CDR3 loop spans 13 amino acids. Per germline, CDR1 DFQATT and CDR2 SNEGSKA (reference sequence). V was pared by 4 bases and J by 7 bases, with 9 bases of the junction left unmatched. CDR3 nucleotides: TGCAGTGCTATGCGTAGCGGGATGAAGGAGCAGTACTTC. Translating gives CSAMRSGMKEQYF.

The chain carries TRBV27 and TRBJ1-5; D not certain. CDR1 and CDR2 from the germline V gene are MNHEY and SMNVEV (reference sequence). With 3 bases removed from V and 6 bases from J, the gap between germline ends came to 0 bases. This CDR3 spans 10 amino acids. As DNA, the CDR3 is TGTGCCAGCAGTTTTCAGCCCCAGCATTTT. It codes for CASSFQPQHF.

The CDR3 sequence is CASSLDPRRGPYEQYF. The CDR3 region has the DNA TGTGCCAGCAGTTTAGACCCCCGGCGGGGCCCCTACGAGCAGTACTTC. This sequence joins TRBV12-3 or TRBV12-4 and TRBJ2-7, with D perhaps matching TRBD2 (6 bases). This CDR3 region has 16 residues. V was cut by 1 base and J by 2 bases, with 15 bases left in between.

The chain has TRBV18 and TRBJ2-7; 11 bases agree with TRBD1. This CDR3 contains 15 residues. Per germline, CDR1 KGHSH and CDR2 LQKENI. V gave up 0 bases and J gave up 2 bases; unmatched junction bases: 0. The CDR3 DNA sequence: TGTGCCAGCTCACCACCGGGACAGGGGGCCTACGAGCAGTACTTC. Translating gives CASSPPGQGAYEQYF.

V and J are TRBV27 and TRBJ2-6; tentative D call: TRBD2 (6 bases). CDR1 and CDR2 from the germline V gene are MNHEY and SMNVEV (reference sequence). There are 17 residues in the CDR3. The V gene lost 6 bases and the J gene lost 2 bases, with 17 bases spanning the gap. The CDR3 nucleotides are TGTGCCAGCAGCGCGATGCGGGACCCTACTGGGGCCAACGTCCTGACTTTC. It specifies CASSAMRDPTGANVLTF. The variable domain in full, with the rest retrieved from reference TRBV27 and TRBJ2-6, is EAQVTQNPRYLITVTGKKLTVTCSQNMNHEYMSWYRQDPGLGLRQIYYSMNVEVTDKGDVPEGYKVSRKEKRNFPLILESPSPNQTSLYFCASSAMRDPTGANVLTFGAGSRLTVL.

The V call is TRBV24-1, the J call TRBJ2-3; 9 nucleotides agree with TRBD1. V was clipped by 9 bases and J by 2 bases; unmatched bases: 2. Looked up from germline, CDR1 is KGHDR and CDR2 is SFDVKD. The CDR3 is 13 residues long. The CDR3 reads CATGTGNTDTQYF. DNA for the CDR3: TGTGCCACCGGGACAGGGAACACAGATACGCAGTATTTT.

This rearrangement joins TRBV27 to TRBJ2-7; D is tentatively TRBD1 or TRBD2 (5 bases each). Germline CDR1 reads MNHEY; CDR2 reads SMNVEV (reference sequence). The V end was cut by 5 bases, the J end by 3 bases, with 14 bases between. The CDR3 loop spans 14 amino acids. CDR3 DNA sequence: TGTGCCAGCAGTAGAGTGGGACGGTTCTACGAGCAGTACTTC. Protein: CASSRVGRFYEQYF.

V is TRBV3-1 and J is TRBJ1-5; 7 bases are a match to TRBD1. Germline CDR1 is LGHDT and CDR2 is YNNKEL (reference sequence). The V and J ends lost 5 bases and 1 base, in that order; junction bases with no gene match: 8. The CDR3 consists of 16 residues. The CDR3 loop reads CASSFRGRGSNQPQHF. The CDR3 bases are TGTGCCAGCAGCTTTAGGGGGCGGGGAAGCAATCAGCCCCAGCATTTT.

J is TRBJ1-2 and V is TRBV14; D unresolved. Germline V gives CDR1 SGHDN, CDR2 FVKESK. V lost 1 base and J 5 bases, leaving 11 bases between the germline ends. This CDR3 comprises 14 residues. CDR3 in amino acids: CASSQARARYGYTF. The DNA of the CDR3 is TGTGCCAGCAGCCAAGCCCGGGCGAGGTATGGCTACACCTTC.

The V gene is TRBV5-4, the J gene TRBJ2-5, with 8 bases fitting TRBD1. The CDR3 sequence is 14 residues long. CDR1 and CDR2 (germline): SGHNT, YYREEE (reference sequence). Unmatched junction bases numbered 5, after V lost 2 bases and J lost 5 bases. The CDR3 here is CASSFQGASETQYF. As DNA, the CDR3 is TGTGCCAGCAGCTTCCAGGGGGCGTCTGAGACCCAGTACTTC.

Here the CDR3 DNA reads TGTGCCAGCAGCCAAGGCGGCGGGAGGAAGACCCAGTACTTC. It yields the protein CASSQGGGRKTQYF. The chain couples TRBV14 to TRBJ2-5, with 8 bases identical to TRBD2. The CDR3 extends over 14 amino acids. CDR1 SGHDN and CDR2 FVKESK come from the germline V gene. V lost 1 base, J lost 6 bases, and 4 bases stayed unmatched.

In DNA, the CDR3 is TGCAGCGTTAGGACTAGCGGAGCAGATACGCAGTATTTT. Translating gives CSVRTSGADTQYF. This chain joins TRBV29-1 and TRBJ2-3; 10 nucleotides match TRBD2. The ends lost 5 bases at V and 4 bases at J; junction bases unmatched: 3. The CDR3 length is 13 residues. Germline V gives CDR1 SQVTM, CDR2 ANQGSEA.

This chain links TRBV11-1 with TRBJ2-5, with 9 bases matching TRBD1. V shed 5 bases, J shed 5 bases, and the junction held 9 bases outside the gene matches. The CDR3 spans 15 residues. Per the germline V gene, CDR1 is SGHAT and CDR2 is FQDESV (reference sequence). The CDR3 coding sequence is TGTGCCAGCAGCGGCTGGACAGGGGCGGAGGAGACCCAGTACTTC. Protein product: CASSGWTGAEETQYF.

This rearrangement joins TRBV7-3 to TRBJ2-7; D is unresolved. CDR1 and CDR2 (germline): SGHTA, FQGTGA. V shed 1 base and J shed 3 bases, with 7 bases lying between them. The CDR3 length is 13 residues. CDR3 protein: CASSLMFGYEQYF. The CDR3 DNA follows: TGTGCCAGCAGCTTAATGTTCGGCTACGAGCAGTACTTC.

This chain links TRBV12-3 or TRBV12-4 with TRBJ2-7; tentative D call: TRBD1 (6 bases). Trimming stripped 2 bases from V and 3 bases from J, with 11 bases between. This CDR3 has 14 residues. The CDR3 DNA reads as TGTGCCAGCAGTTTATACAACAGGGACTACGAGCAGTACTTC. Its protein product is CASSLYNRDYEQYF.

The DNA for the CDR3 is TGCAGTGCTAGAGATGGGGCTAGCGTCAATGAGCAGTTCTTC. Translation gives CSARDGASVNEQFF. The rearrangement links TRBV20-1 to TRBJ2-1; D might be TRBD2 (6 bases). This CDR3 contains 14 residues. Trimming cost V 0 bases and J 6 bases, with 12 bases left between them. Germline V CDR1 and CDR2: DFQATT, SNEGSKA (reference sequence).

This clonotype was observed once. The chain is built from TRBV20-1 and TRBJ2-7, with unresolved D. The germline V and J ends were trimmed by 1 base and 3 bases, with 1 base remaining between them. The length of the CDR3 is 10 residues. The V gene's germline CDR1 is DFQATT and CDR2 SNEGSKA (reference sequence). The CDR3 nucleotides read TGCAGTGCTAGAGTCTACGAGCAGTACTTC. It yields the protein CSARVYEQYF.

The DNA for the CDR3 is TGTGCCAGCAGCTCCTCTAAGGGAGCGAACACTGAAGCTTTCTTT. Its translation: CASSSSKGANTEAFF. J is TRBJ1-1 and V is TRBV7-9; D not certain. Per germline, CDR1 SEHNR and CDR2 FQNEAQ (reference sequence). CDR3 length: 15 residues. Trimming took 4 bases from V and 1 from J, leaving 13 bases between them.

The gene calls are TRBV28 and TRBJ2-3; D is undetermined. This CDR3 spans 11 amino acids. V lost 3 bases and J 7 bases, leaving 5 bases between the germline ends. CDR1 is MDHEN and CDR2 is SYDVKM in the germline V gene. Here the CDR3 reads CASSLSYTQYF. CDR3 sequence (DNA): TGTGCCAGCAGTTTGAGTTATACGCAGTATTTT.

The rearrangement uses TRBV18 and TRBJ1-5, with D possibly matching TRBD1 (6 bases). Germline V lookup: CDR1 KGHSH, CDR2 LQKENI. The CDR3 length is 15 residues. Trimming left V 6 bases short and J 6 bases short, with 18 bases between. CDR3 DNA: TGTGCCAGCTCCCTCAACCGGGACACCACTCAGCCCCAGCATTTT. Protein sequence: CASSLNRDTTQPQHF.

The genes are TRBV9 and TRBJ1-2, with D unresolved. V lost 0 bases and J lost 4, with 10 bases in between. This CDR3 contains 14 residues. Germline CDR1 SGDLS, CDR2 YYNGEE. The CDR3 spells CASSVGGEGYGYTF. The CDR3 DNA reads TGTGCCAGCAGCGTAGGCGGTGAAGGCTATGGCTACACCTTC. Full variable domain (outside the CDR3, taken from reference TRBV9 and TRBJ1-2): DSGVTQTPKHLITATGQRVTLRCSPRSGDLSVYWYQQSLDQGLQFLIQYYNGEERAKGNILERFSAQQFPDLHSELNLSSLELGDSALYFCASSVGGEGYGYTFGSGTRLTVV.

This rearrangement joins TRBV6-2 or TRBV6-3 to TRBJ1-5, with 10 bases aligning to TRBD1. Germline CDR1 is MNHEY and CDR2 is SVGEGT. CDR3 length: 13 amino acids. The V gene end was trimmed by 8 bases and the J gene end by 6 bases; junction bases not matched to a gene: 4. The CDR3 DNA reads as TGTGCCAGCCGGGACAGGGGAGGTCAGCCCCAGCATTTT. Its translation is CASRDRGGQPQHF.

This clonotype was observed a single time. The rearrangement joins TRBV28 to TRBJ2-1, with D hard to call. CDR1 and CDR2 from the germline V gene are MDHEN and SYDVKM. Trimming pared 3 bases from V and 9 bases from J, leaving 6 bases between. CDR3 length equals 11 residues. CDR3 sequence (DNA): TGTGCCAGCAGTTTCGCCTTTGAGCAGTTCTTC. This gives the protein CASSFAFEQFF.

This rearrangement joins TRBV2 to TRBJ1-5; 9 bases are shared with TRBD1. The germline V gene has CDR1 SNHLY and CDR2 FYNNEI. The J segment lost 6 bases and the V segment lost 4 bases, leaving 13 bases of the junction unmatched. This CDR3 is built from 17 residues. The CDR3 loop is CASSGLWNRGLIQPQHF. In DNA form, the CDR3 reads TGTGCCAGCAGTGGACTTTGGAACAGGGGGCTCATTCAGCCCCAGCATTTT.

This chain connects TRBV20-1 to TRBJ2-7; a weak D match, TRBD2 (6 bases). V lost 0 bases to trimming and J lost 5 bases, with 14 bases between them. Germline V CDR1 and CDR2: DFQATT, SNEGSKA (reference sequence). This CDR3 is built from 14 residues. The CDR3 DNA sequence: TGCAGTGCTAGAGAACTCGGGAGCGTCCACGAGCAGTACTTC. Its translation is CSARELGSVHEQYF.

This chain links TRBV20-1 with TRBJ1-2; TRBD1 matches at 9 bases. J was trimmed by 8 bases and V by 1 base; bases with no gene match: 5. Germline CDR1 DFQATT, CDR2 SNEGSKA (reference sequence). The CDR3 covers 13 residues. CDR3 bases: TGCAGTGCTAGAGTGGACAGGGGATACGGCTACACCTTC. Its protein is CSARVDRGYGYTF.

V is TRBV20-1 and J is TRBJ2-2; D not resolved. Germline CDR1 DFQATT, CDR2 SNEGSKA (reference sequence). V was cut by 6 bases and J by 7 bases, with 18 bases left in between. This CDR3 has 14 residues. The CDR3 region has the DNA TGCAGTGCCGGCCGCGGCAACACAGTCGGGGAGCTGTTTTTT. It yields the protein CSAGRGNTVGELFF.